This TCR beta chain was documented in a study of T cell responses to AZD1222 COVID-19 vaccine. The assay was immunoSEQ multiplex PCR, and TCRdb's table has in-frame clones only and misses some. The sample yields about 160,000 clones, 89% seen once. V was cut by 3 bases and J by 3 bases, with 6 bases left in between. Germline V gives CDR1 DFQATT, CDR2 SNEGSKA (reference sequence). This CDR3 is built from 12 residues. The receptor comes from an adult in good health. The V and J genes are TRBV20-1 and TRBJ1-3; D remains ambiguous. The sequencing here drew on peripheral blood, taken on day 0 of AZD1222 vaccination. Here the CDR3 reads CSASNVGNTIYF. CDR3 DNA: TGCAGTGCTAGTAACGTTGGAAACACCATATATTTT.